Following are 18 T cell receptor beta chains from one sample sequenced in a study of blood T cell repertoires in COVID-19. Sequenced by immunoSEQ multiplex PCR; TCRdb stores in-frame clones only, minus some. The sample contains about 240,000 clones, 88% of which appear only once. The sample comprised peripheral blood. The receptor set was obtained from a middle-aged woman who had recovered from COVID-19.

The V call is TRBV7-8, the J call TRBJ1-5; no clear D gene. V was clipped by 1 base and J by 0 bases, with 10 bases between them. Germline V lookup: CDR1 SGHVS, CDR2 FQNEAQ. The CDR3 consists of 16 residues. The CDR3 coding sequence is TGTGCCAGCAGCTTAGGCCGCGGCTATAGCAATCAGCCCCAGCATTTT. It translates to CASSLGRGYSNQPQHF.

This clone was seen once. The rearrangement uses TRBV19 and TRBJ1-6; a weak D match, TRBD1 (5 bases). Trimming removed 5 bases at V and 6 bases at J, with 8 bases between. Germline V gene data show CDR1 as LNHDA and CDR2 as SQIVND (reference sequence). CDR3 length: 13 residues. CDR3 protein: CASSQTVNSPLHF. The DNA of the CDR3 is TGTGCCAGTAGTCAGACAGTTAATTCACCCCTCCACTTT.

The chain carries TRBV18 and TRBJ2-1; tentative D call: TRBD2 (6 bases). The CDR3 runs to 16 residues. Germline V gene data show CDR1 as KGHSH and CDR2 as LQKENI. The V gene lost 5 bases and the J gene lost 9 bases, with 23 bases spanning the gap. CDR3 in amino acids: CASSTGLDQRVGEQFF. The CDR3 region has the DNA TGTGCCAGCTCAACCGGCCTCGACCAGCGGGTCGGTGAGCAGTTCTTC.

This chain uses TRBV30 with TRBJ2-3, with unresolved D. Germline assignment: CDR1 GTSNPN and CDR2 SVGIG (reference sequence). The CDR3 is 13 amino acids. The V and J ends lost 5 bases and 4 bases respectively, with 13 bases between them. CDR3 amino acids: CAWGLVGSDTQYF. In nucleotides, the CDR3 is TGTGCCTGGGGCCTAGTAGGTTCAGATACGCAGTATTTT.

The rearrangement joins TRBV24-1 to TRBJ1-3; D possibly corresponds to TRBD1 (5 bases). This CDR3 comprises 15 residues. Germline V gene lookup returns CDR1 KGHDR and CDR2 SFDVKD. Trimming shortened V by 3 bases and J by 0 bases, and 8 bases separated the two germline ends. In DNA form, the CDR3 reads TGTGCCACCAGTGATCGGGGGAGCTCTGGAAACACCATATATTTT. As protein: CATSDRGSSGNTIYF.

The gene calls are TRBV19 and TRBJ1-2; D unresolved. Per germline, CDR1 LNHDA and CDR2 SQIVND (reference sequence). V dropped 7 bases and J dropped 3 bases, with 12 bases sitting between them. The CDR3 extends over 13 amino acids. CDR3 nucleotide sequence: TGTGCCAGTACTCACACGATGCACTATGGCTACACCTTC. This gives the protein CASTHTMHYGYTF. Full variable domain (missing parts from reference TRBV19 and TRBJ1-2): DGGITQSPKYLFRKEGQNVTLSCEQNLNHDAMYWYRQDPGQGLRLIYYSQIVNDFQKGDIAEGYSVSREKKESFPLTVTSAQKNPTAFYLCASTHTMHYGYTFGSGTRLTVV.

This clone appeared once. The rearrangement uses TRBV2 and TRBJ2-1; D remains unclear. Looked up from germline, CDR1 is SNHLY and CDR2 is FYNNEI. Trimming removed 4 bases at V and 6 bases at J, with 13 bases between. CDR3 length: 14 residues. DNA for the CDR3: TGTGCCAGCAGTGTTGTGGTAGTCCGCAATGAGCAGTTCTTC. Encoded protein: CASSVVVVRNEQFF.

This sequence joins TRBV6-5 and TRBJ1-1, with 11 bases matching TRBD1. The junction had 6 bases not matched to a gene; V was cut back by 10 bases and J by 5 bases. This CDR3 is 13 amino acids long. Germline CDR1 is MNHEY and CDR2 is SVGAGI. Here the CDR3 reads CATGGQGGTEAFF. In DNA form, the CDR3 reads TGTGCCACTGGGGGACAGGGGGGGACTGAAGCTTTCTTT.

The chain combines TRBV6-2 or TRBV6-3 with TRBJ2-5, with TRBD1 identical over 7 bases. V shed 5 bases, J shed 7 bases, and the junction held 7 bases outside the gene matches. This CDR3 region has 13 residues. Germline CDR1 is MNHEY and CDR2 is SVGEGT. This CDR3 is CASSRGGWGTQYF. CDR3 coding DNA: TGTGCCAGCAGTCGAGGGGGCTGGGGGACCCAGTACTTC.

The genes are TRBV3-1 (or the pseudogene TRBV3-2) and TRBJ2-7; 7 nucleotides match TRBD2. Germline assignment: CDR1 LGHDT and CDR2 YNNKEL (reference sequence). V was pared by 1 base and J by 6 bases, with 3 bases of the junction left unmatched. This CDR3 comprises 13 residues. The CDR3 reads CASSQGGGGEQYV. The DNA for the CDR3 is TGTGCCAGCAGCCAAGGGGGGGGTGGCGAGCAGTACGTC.

The V and J genes are TRBV11-3 and TRBJ1-2; D ambiguous. This CDR3 has 15 amino acids. Germline CDR1 is SGHNT and CDR2 is YENEEA. Trimming removed 1 base at V and 4 bases at J, with 13 bases between. CDR3: CASSLGPSGPYGYTF. The CDR3 DNA follows: TGTGCCAGCAGCTTAGGGCCCAGCGGACCCTATGGCTACACCTTC.

The chain is built from TRBV18 and TRBJ1-1; possible D gene TRBD1, 6 bases. Looked up from germline, CDR1 is KGHSH and CDR2 is LQKENI. CDR3 length: 15 residues. V lost 0 bases and J lost 7, with 15 bases in between. The CDR3 coding sequence is TGTGCCAGCTCACCACCGTTGGGCAGGGGTGTTGAAGCTTTCTTT. It is translated as CASSPPLGRGVEAFF. Using reference TRBV18 and TRBJ1-1 for the parts outside the CDR3, the full variable domain is NAGVMQNPRHLVRRRGQEARLRCSPMKGHSHVYWYRQLPEEGLKFMVYLQKENIIDESGMPKERFSAEFPKEGPSILRIQQVVRGDSAAYFCASSPPLGRGVEAFFGQGTRLTVV.

CDR3 nucleotides: TGCGCCAGCAGCCGTGGACAGGGGGGTTGGAACACTGAAGCTTTCTTT. Translation gives CASSRGQGGWNTEAFF. The gene calls are TRBV5-1 and TRBJ1-1, with TRBD1 matching 10 bases. This CDR3 has 16 residues. V shed 4 bases and J 1 base; nucleotides not matched to a gene: 7. CDR1 SGHRS and CDR2 YFSETQ come from the germline V gene.

This chain connects TRBV19 to TRBJ2-7; the D gene is possibly TRBD1 (5 bases). V shed 5 bases and J shed 1 base, with 15 bases lying between them. Germline V gene data show CDR1 as LNHDA and CDR2 as SQIVND (reference sequence). The CDR3 covers 15 residues. Here the CDR3 DNA reads TGTGCCAGTAGTCCCCAGGGCGGTTGGTCCTACGAGCAGTACTTC. It yields the protein CASSPQGGWSYEQYF.

The chain has TRBV21-1 and TRBJ2-7; the table names TRBD2, a call not compared with the DNA. TRBV21-1 is tagged as a pseudogene. This CDR3 spans 19 amino acids. As DNA, the CDR3 is TGTGCCAGCAGCAAACGAGGGACTAGCGGGAGGGAGAGCTCCTACGAGCAGTACGTC. Amino acid sequence: CASSKRGTSGRESSYEQYV.

The chain uses TRBV6-1 and TRBJ2-1; 10 bases align to TRBD2. This CDR3 comprises 14 residues. Looked up from germline, CDR1 is MNHNS and CDR2 is SASEGT. After removal of 6 bases from V and 8 bases from J, the junction contained 7 bases not matched to a gene. The CDR3 loop reads CASSPAGGPHEQFF. CDR3 nucleotides: TGTGCCAGCAGCCCAGCGGGAGGGCCCCATGAGCAGTTCTTC.

This chain joins TRBV19 and TRBJ1-3; TRBD1 matches at 9 bases. V shed 6 bases, J shed 2 bases, and the junction held 2 bases outside the gene matches. The CDR3 spans 14 residues. From germline, CDR1 is LNHDA and CDR2 SQIVND (reference sequence). CDR3 amino acids: CASRDRGPGNTIYF. CDR3 in DNA: TGTGCCAGTAGGGACAGGGGACCTGGAAACACCATATATTTT.

The chain is built from TRBV27 and TRBJ2-1; 9 nucleotides match TRBD2. V lost 7 bases and J lost 2; bases outside the gene matches: 12. CDR3 length equals 17 residues. The germline V gene encodes CDR1 MNHEY and CDR2 SMNVEV (reference sequence). The CDR3, as DNA: TGTGCCAGCACCCCGGTGGGTAGCGGGAGTCCCTACAATGAGCAGTTCTTC. It translates to CASTPVGSGSPYNEQFF.